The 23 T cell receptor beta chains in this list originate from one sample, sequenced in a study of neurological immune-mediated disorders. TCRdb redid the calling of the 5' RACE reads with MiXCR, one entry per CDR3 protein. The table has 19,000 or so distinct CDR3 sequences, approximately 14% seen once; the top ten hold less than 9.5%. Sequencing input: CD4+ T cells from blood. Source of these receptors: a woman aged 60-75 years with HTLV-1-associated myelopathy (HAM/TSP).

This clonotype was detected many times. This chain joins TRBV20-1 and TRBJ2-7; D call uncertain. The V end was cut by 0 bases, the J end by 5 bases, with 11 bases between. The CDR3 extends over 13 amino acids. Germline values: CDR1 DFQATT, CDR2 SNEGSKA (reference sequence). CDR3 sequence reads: CSARDHRVDEQYF. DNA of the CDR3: TGCAGTGCTAGAGATCACAGAGTCGACGAGCAGTACTTC.

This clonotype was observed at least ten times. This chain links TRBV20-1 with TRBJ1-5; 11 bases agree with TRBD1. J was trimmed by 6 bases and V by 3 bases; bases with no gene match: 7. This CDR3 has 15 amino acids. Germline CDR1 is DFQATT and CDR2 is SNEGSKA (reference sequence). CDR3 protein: CSASRDRGSGQPQHF. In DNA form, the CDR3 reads TGCAGTGCTAGTCGGGACAGGGGGTCTGGTCAGCCCCAGCATTTT.

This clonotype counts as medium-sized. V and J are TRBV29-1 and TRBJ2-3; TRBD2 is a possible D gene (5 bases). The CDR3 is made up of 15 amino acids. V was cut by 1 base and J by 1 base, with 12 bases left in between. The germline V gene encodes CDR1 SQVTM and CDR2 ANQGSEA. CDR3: CSVEGVGVGTDTQYF. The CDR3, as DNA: TGCAGCGTTGAAGGAGTGGGAGTGGGCACAGATACGCAGTATTTT.

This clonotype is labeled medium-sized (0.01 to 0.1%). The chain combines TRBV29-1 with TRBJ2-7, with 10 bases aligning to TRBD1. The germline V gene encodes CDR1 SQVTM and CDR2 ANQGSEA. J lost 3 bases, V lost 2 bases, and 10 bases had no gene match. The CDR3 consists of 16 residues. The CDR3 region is CSVENLGTGVIYEQYF. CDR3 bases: TGCAGCGTTGAAAATCTAGGGACAGGGGTAATCTACGAGCAGTACTTC.

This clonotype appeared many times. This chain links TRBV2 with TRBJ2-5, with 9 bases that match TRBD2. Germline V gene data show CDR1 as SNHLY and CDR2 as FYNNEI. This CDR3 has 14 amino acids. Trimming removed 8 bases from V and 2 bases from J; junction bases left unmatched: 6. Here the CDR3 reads CASGTSSAQETQYF. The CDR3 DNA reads TGTGCCAGCGGGACTAGCAGCGCTCAAGAGACCCAGTACTTC.

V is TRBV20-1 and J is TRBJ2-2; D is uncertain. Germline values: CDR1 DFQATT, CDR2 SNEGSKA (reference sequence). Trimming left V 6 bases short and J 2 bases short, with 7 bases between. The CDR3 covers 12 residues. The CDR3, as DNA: TGCAGTGCGAAGGGTAACACCGGGGAGCTGTTTTTT. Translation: CSAKGNTGELFF.

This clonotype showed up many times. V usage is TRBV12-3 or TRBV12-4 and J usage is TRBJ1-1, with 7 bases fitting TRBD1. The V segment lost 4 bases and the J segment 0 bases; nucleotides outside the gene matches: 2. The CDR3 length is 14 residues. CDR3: CASSSGQMNTEAFF. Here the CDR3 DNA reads TGTGCCAGCAGTTCGGGACAGATGAACACTGAAGCTTTCTTT.

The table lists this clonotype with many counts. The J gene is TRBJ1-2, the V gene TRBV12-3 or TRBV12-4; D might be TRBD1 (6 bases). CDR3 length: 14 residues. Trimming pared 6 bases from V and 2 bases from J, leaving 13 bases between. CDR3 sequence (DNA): TGTGCCAGCAGACTAGCCGGACAGAACTATGGCTACACCTTC. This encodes CASRLAGQNYGYTF.

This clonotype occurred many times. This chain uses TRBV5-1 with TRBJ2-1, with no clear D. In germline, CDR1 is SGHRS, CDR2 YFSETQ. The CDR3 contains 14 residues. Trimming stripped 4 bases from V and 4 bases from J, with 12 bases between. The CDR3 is CASSKVQAYNEQFF. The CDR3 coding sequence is TGCGCCAGCAGCAAGGTTCAGGCTTACAATGAGCAGTTCTTC.

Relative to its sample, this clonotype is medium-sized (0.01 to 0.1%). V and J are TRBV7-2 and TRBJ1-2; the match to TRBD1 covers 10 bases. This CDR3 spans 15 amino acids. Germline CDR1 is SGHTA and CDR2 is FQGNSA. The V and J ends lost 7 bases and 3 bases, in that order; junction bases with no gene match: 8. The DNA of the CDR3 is TGTGCCAGCAACCTTTGGACAGGGGGGGACTATGGCTACACCTTC. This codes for CASNLWTGGDYGYTF. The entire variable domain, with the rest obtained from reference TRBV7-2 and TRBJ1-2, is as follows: GAGVSQSPSNKVTEKGKDVELRCDPISGHTALYWYRQSLGQGLEFLIYFQGNSAPDKSGLPSDRFSAERTGGSVSTLTIQRTQQEDSAVYLCASNLWTGGDYGYTFGSGTRLTVV.

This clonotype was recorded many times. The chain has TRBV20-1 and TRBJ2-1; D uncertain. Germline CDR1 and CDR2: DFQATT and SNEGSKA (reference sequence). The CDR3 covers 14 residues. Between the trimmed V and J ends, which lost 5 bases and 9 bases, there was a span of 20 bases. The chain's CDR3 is CSASLGMSRPEQFF. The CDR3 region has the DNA TGCAGTGCTTCATTGGGGATGAGCCGACCTGAGCAGTTCTTC.

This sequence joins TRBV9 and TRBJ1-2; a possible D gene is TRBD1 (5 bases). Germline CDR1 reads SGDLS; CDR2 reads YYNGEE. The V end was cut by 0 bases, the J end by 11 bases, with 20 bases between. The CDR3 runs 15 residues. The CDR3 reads CASSVGGRVLYRYTF. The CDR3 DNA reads TGTGCCAGCAGCGTAGGGGGCAGGGTCCTCTATAGATACACCTTC.

The CDR3 spells CATSRGPNQPQHF. The CDR3 nucleotides read TGTGCCACCAGCAGAGGACCTAATCAGCCCCAGCATTTT. This sequence joins TRBV15 and TRBJ1-5; D gene unclear. The CDR3 runs 13 residues. Deletions cut 1 base from V and 4 bases from J, with 5 bases between. In germline, CDR1 is LNHNV, CDR2 YYDKDF (reference sequence).

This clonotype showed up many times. CDR3 protein: CASSLTDGYEQYF. Written as DNA, the CDR3 is TGTGCCAGCTCACTGACGGATGGCTACGAGCAGTACTTC. The gene calls are TRBV18 and TRBJ2-7; D call uncertain. V gave up 4 bases and J gave up 3 bases, with 10 bases separating them. Germline V gene lookup returns CDR1 KGHSH and CDR2 LQKENI. There are 13 residues in the CDR3.

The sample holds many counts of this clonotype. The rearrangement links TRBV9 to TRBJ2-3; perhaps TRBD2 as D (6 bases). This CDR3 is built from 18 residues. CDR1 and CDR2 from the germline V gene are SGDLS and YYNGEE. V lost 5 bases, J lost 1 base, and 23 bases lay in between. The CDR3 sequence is CASSRSGEGTLGTDTQYF. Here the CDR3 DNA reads TGTGCCAGCAGTCGGTCGGGAGAGGGGACTTTGGGCACAGATACGCAGTATTTT.

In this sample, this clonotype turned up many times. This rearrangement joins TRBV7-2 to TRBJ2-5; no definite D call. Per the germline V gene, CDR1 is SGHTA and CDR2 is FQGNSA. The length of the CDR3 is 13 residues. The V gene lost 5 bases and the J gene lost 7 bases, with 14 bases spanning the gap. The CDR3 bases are TGTGCCAGCAGCCAAGGAGTAATTGCGACCCAGTACTTC. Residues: CASSQGVIATQYF.

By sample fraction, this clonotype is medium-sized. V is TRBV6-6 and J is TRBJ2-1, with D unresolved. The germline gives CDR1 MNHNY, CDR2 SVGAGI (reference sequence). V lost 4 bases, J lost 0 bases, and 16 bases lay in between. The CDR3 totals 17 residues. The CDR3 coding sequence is TGTGCCAGCAGTTCCCCGGGTGCCCCAGGCTCCTACAATGAGCAGTTCTTC. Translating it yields CASSSPGAPGSYNEQFF.

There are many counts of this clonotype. The CDR3 coding sequence is TGTGCCAGCAGCTTTAGACTAGCGGAGACCCAGTACTTC. Protein product: CASSFRLAETQYF. V and J are TRBV5-6 and TRBJ2-5; TRBD2 agrees at 8 bases. V lost 2 bases to trimming and J lost 5 bases; unmatched junction nucleotides: 2. CDR3 length: 13 amino acids. Per germline, CDR1 SGHDT and CDR2 YYEEEE.

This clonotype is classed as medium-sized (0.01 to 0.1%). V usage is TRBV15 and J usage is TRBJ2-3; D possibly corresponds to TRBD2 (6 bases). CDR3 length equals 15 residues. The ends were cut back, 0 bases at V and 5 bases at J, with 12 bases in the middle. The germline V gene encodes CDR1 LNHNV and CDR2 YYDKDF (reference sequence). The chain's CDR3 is CATSRDQVAVDTQYF. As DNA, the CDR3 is TGTGCCACCAGCAGAGATCAAGTAGCGGTAGATACGCAGTATTTT.

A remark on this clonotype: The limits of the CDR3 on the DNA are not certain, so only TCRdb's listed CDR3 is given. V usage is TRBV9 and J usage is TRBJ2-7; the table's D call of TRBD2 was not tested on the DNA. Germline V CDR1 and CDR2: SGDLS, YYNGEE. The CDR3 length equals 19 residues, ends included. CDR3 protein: CASSKSEYTQYFGPGEQYF.

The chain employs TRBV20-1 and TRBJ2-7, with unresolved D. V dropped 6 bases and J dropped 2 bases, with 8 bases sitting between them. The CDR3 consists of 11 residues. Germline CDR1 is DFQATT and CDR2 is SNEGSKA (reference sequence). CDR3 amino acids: CSANSPYEQYF. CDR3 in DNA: TGCAGTGCCAACTCCCCCTACGAGCAGTACTTC.

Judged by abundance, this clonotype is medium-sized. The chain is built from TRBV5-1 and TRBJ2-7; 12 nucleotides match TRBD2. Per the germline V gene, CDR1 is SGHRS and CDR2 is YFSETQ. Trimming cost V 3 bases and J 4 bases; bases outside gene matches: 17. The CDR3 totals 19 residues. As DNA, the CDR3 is TGCGCCAGCAGCTCCAACACCTTCCATACTAGCGGGAGGAAGTACGAGCAGTACTTC. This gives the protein CASSSNTFHTSGRKYEQYF.

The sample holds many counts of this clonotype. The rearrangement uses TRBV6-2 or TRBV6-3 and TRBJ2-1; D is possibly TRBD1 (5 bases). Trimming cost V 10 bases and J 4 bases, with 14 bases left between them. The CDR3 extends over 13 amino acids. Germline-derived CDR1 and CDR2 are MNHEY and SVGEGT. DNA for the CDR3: TGTGCCACCAAGATGGACAATTACAATGAGCAGTTCTTC. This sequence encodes CATKMDNYNEQFF.